Listed below are T cell receptor beta chains from one sample, sequenced in a study of cytomegalovirus exposure and HLA in healthy donors. Here immunoSEQ multiplex PCR was the method, and the copy in TCRdb shows in-frame clones only, minus some. The sample shows approximately 150,000 clones, approximately 82% of them seen only once. Sequencing used PBMCs. The source of these receptors is a man younger than 35 in good health and CMV-seropositive. Each CDR3 is given with its conserved first and last residue. A D gene is named only where the DNA matches it firmly. Size tells how often a clone was seen (once, few, many) or the class of an expanded clone, and some rows leave it out.

CDR3 DNA | CDR3 protein | J gene | D gene | V gene | clone size
TGTGCCAGCAGTGAACCGGGGATTAGCAATCAGCCCCAGCATTTT | CASSEPGISNQPQHF | TRBJ1-5 | NA | TRBV6-1 | NA
TGTGCCAGCAGCTTCCGCCTAGCGGTAGCGGGAGCTGGTGAGCAGTTCTTC | CASSFRLAVAGAGEQFF | TRBJ2-1 | TRBD2 | TRBV7-9 | NA
TGTGCCAGCAACCCCATCGGGACAGGGACCAATGAGCAGTTCTTC | CASNPIGTGTNEQFF | TRBJ2-1 | TRBD1 | TRBV7-9 | once
TGTGCCAGCAGCTCCTTCTGGGGGGGGAACACTGAAGCTTTCTTT | CASSSFWGGNTEAFF | TRBJ1-1 | NA | TRBV5-8 | NA
TGTGCCAGCAGTCAAAACAGGGGCGAGGGAAACACCGGGGAGCTGTTTTTT | CASSQNRGEGNTGELFF | TRBJ2-2 | TRBD1 | TRBV5-4 | once
TGTGCCAGCAGCCAGGACAGGGGGTACTACGAGCAGTACTTC | CASSQDRGYYEQYF | TRBJ2-7 | TRBD1 | TRBV7-2 | NA
TGTGCCAGCAGCGACCGCGACAGGGTCTCCGAGCAGTACTTC | CASSDRDRVSEQYF | TRBJ2-7 | TRBD1 | TRBV2 | NA
TGCGCCAGCAGCTCCCAAAGAGCGGGGCCTGACTACGAGCAGTACTTC | CASSSQRAGPDYEQYF | TRBJ2-7 | TRBD2 | TRBV5-1 | NA
TGTGCCTGGAGCGCACAGGTGTGGCGCTACACCTTC | CAWSAQVWRYTF | TRBJ1-2 | NA | TRBV30 | few
TGTGCCAGCAGTTACCTAGGCGGGAGGACGTACGAGCAGTACTTC | CASSYLGGRTYEQYF | TRBJ2-7 | TRBD2 | TRBV6-6 | NA
TGTGCCAGCAGTTACACCGGGACTCTTAATGAGCAGTTCTTC | CASSYTGTLNEQFF | TRBJ2-1 | NA | TRBV6-5 | NA
TGTGCCAGCAGCTACTCACAGGGGTACGAGCAGTACTTC | CASSYSQGYEQYF | TRBJ2-7 | TRBD1 | TRBV6-5 | once
TGTGCCAGCAGCTTAATCCCCAATGGGGGGGCTAATGAAAAACTGTTTTTT | CASSLIPNGGANEKLFF | TRBJ1-4 | NA | TRBV7-6 | NA
TGCGCCAGCAGCTTGGCCGGGACAGGGGTCCGCCTTAGAGAGACCCAGTACTTC | CASSLAGTGVRLRETQYF | TRBJ2-5 | TRBD1 | TRBV5-1 | once
TGTGCCAGTAGTATTTATTCGGGAGGCAACTATGGCTACACCTTC | CASSIYSGGNYGYTF | TRBJ1-2 | NA | TRBV19 | NA
TGTGCCAGCAGCCAAGTGGGGGCAGGGGGTGGTGAAAAACTGTTTTTT | CASSQVGAGGGEKLFF | TRBJ1-4 | TRBD1 | TRBV4-2 | NA
TGTGCCAGCAGCTCATCCAGCGGGAGCACATACAATGAGCAGTTCTTC | CASSSSSGSTYNEQFF | TRBJ2-1 | TRBD2 | TRBV7-9 | NA
TGTGCCAGCAGCTTAGGGGGTCCCTATGGCTACACCTTC | CASSLGGPYGYTF | TRBJ1-2 | NA | TRBV5-4 | NA
TGTGCCAGCAGCTCCCCGACTAGCGGGAACCAAGAGACCCAGTACTTC | CASSSPTSGNQETQYF | TRBJ2-5 | TRBD2 | TRBV5-4 | NA
TGTGCCAGCAGCAAACTCAGGGGGACCTACGAGCAGTACTTC | CASSKLRGTYEQYF | TRBJ2-7 | TRBD1 | TRBV5-6 | NA
TGTGCCAGCAGTTTACTACCGGGCAGGGGGCACGACGAGCAGTACTTC | CASSLLPGRGHDEQYF | TRBJ2-7 | TRBD1 | TRBV28 | NA
TGTGCCAGCAGCGGAACCAGCGGTACGCAGTATTTT | CASSGTSGTQYF | TRBJ2-3 | NA | TRBV13 | NA
TGTGCCAGCAGCTTGACCGGGACTAGCTATGTGGAGCAGTACTTC | CASSLTGTSYVEQYF | TRBJ2-7 | TRBD2 | TRBV5-4 | NA
TGTGCCAGCAGTTACGTGCAGGATAATCAGCCCCAGCATTTT | CASSYVQDNQPQHF | TRBJ1-5 | NA | TRBV6-5 | NA
TGTGCCAGCATCCATACAGGGCACACTGAAGCTTTCTTT | CASIHTGHTEAFF | TRBJ1-1 | NA | TRBV6-1 | NA
TGCGCCAGCAGCACTTTAACAGAGAACACTGAAGCTTTCTTT | CASSTLTENTEAFF | TRBJ1-1 | NA | TRBV5-1 | NA
TGTGCCAGCAGTTACTCCGGAGGAGGAGATGAAAAACTGTTTTTT | CASSYSGGGDEKLFF | TRBJ1-4 | NA | TRBV6-7 | NA
TGTGCCAGCTCACAAACAGGGGACAAGACCCAGTACTTC | CASSQTGDKTQYF | TRBJ2-5 | TRBD1 | TRBV18 | once
TGCGCCAGTGCGGAACGGGAGGCCAAAAACATTCAGTACTTC | CASAEREAKNIQYF | TRBJ2-4 | NA | TRBV4-1 | NA
TGTGCCAGCAGTCTAGGCACCGGGGAGCTGTTTTTT | CASSLGTGELFF | TRBJ2-2 | NA | TRBV28 | few
TGTGCCAGCAGCGCAGACGGGACAGCTCAGCCCCAGCATTTT | CASSADGTAQPQHF | TRBJ1-5 | TRBD1 | TRBV7-9 | NA
TGTGCCAGCAGTCCGGGGTATTTCACTGAAGCTTTCTTT | CASSPGYFTEAFF | TRBJ1-1 | NA | TRBV28 | NA
TGCGCCAGCAGCTGGTACGACAGGGTCTCCTACGAGCAGTACTTC | CASSWYDRVSYEQYF | TRBJ2-7 | TRBD1 | TRBV5-1 | NA
TGCGCCAGCAGCTTGGGGGACAGGGGGAGCGACGGCTACACCTTC | CASSLGDRGSDGYTF | TRBJ1-2 | TRBD1 | TRBV5-1 | NA
TGTGCCAGCACCCTAGGGACAGCAGATCAGCCCCAGCATTTT | CASTLGTADQPQHF | TRBJ1-5 | TRBD1 | TRBV2 | NA
TGTGCCAGCAGTCACAGGACAAGCTCCTACAATGAGCAGTTCTTC | CASSHRTSSYNEQFF | TRBJ2-1 | NA | TRBV6-5 | few
TGCGCCAGCAGGCCTGACAGGTTCACCGGGGAGCTGTTTTTT | CASRPDRFTGELFF | TRBJ2-2 | NA | TRBV5-1 | once
TGTGCCAGCGACACTGGGCGCCATTATGGTACGCAGTATTTT | CASDTGRHYGTQYF | TRBJ2-3 | NA | TRBV2 | NA
TGTGCCAGCAGTCTAGCTAAGGGACAGGGTTTTGAAGCTTTCTTT | CASSLAKGQGFEAFF | TRBJ1-1 | TRBD1 | TRBV27 | NA
TGTGCCAGCAGCCCGAACAGGGAAAGGCAGAATGAAAAACTGTTTTTT | CASSPNRERQNEKLFF | TRBJ1-4 | NA | TRBV7-8 | NA
TGTGCCAGCAGGGCTTTTAGCAATCAGCCCCAGCATTTT | CASRAFSNQPQHF | TRBJ1-5 | NA | TRBV6-1 | NA
TGTGCCAGCTCACCGGGACTACCGGACGAGCAGTACTTC | CASSPGLPDEQYF | TRBJ2-7 | TRBD2 | TRBV18 | NA
TGTGCCAGCAGCACGGGTTTGGGCTATGGCTACACCTTC | CASSTGLGYGYTF | TRBJ1-2 | NA | TRBV28 | NA
TGTGCCAGCAGACCCTGGACCAGGGGCACTGAAGCTTTCTTT | CASRPWTRGTEAFF | TRBJ1-1 | NA | TRBV2 | NA
TGTGCCAGCAGTTTAAGGGACACCTACAATGAGCAGTTCTTC | CASSLRDTYNEQFF | TRBJ2-1 | NA | TRBV27 | NA
TGCGCCAGCAGCATCGACGGACAGGGCGGCACTGAAGCTTTCTTT | CASSIDGQGGTEAFF | TRBJ1-1 | TRBD1 | TRBV5-1 | NA
TGTGCCAGCAGCCCGGATAAGGACAGGGGTCTAAAGACCCAGTACTTC | CASSPDKDRGLKTQYF | TRBJ2-5 | TRBD1 | TRBV14 | NA
TGTGCCTGGAGTCTCCGGGACAGAGGAAACACCATATATTTT | CAWSLRDRGNTIYF | TRBJ1-3 | TRBD1 | TRBV30 | NA
TGCGCCAGCAGCCAAGGTACGGGGTCGGCCTACGAGCAGTACTTC | CASSQGTGSAYEQYF | TRBJ2-7 | NA | TRBV4-1 | NA
TGTGCCAGCAGAAAACAGGCGAGCAATCAGCCCCAGCATTTT | CASRKQASNQPQHF | TRBJ1-5 | NA | TRBV6-1 | NA
TGCGCCAGCAGCTCTGGGGGGGCCAATCAGCCCCAGCATTTT | CASSSGGANQPQHF | TRBJ1-5 | NA | TRBV5-1 | once
TGTGCCAGCAGCCCTAGAAACCTAGCGGGAATAGAAGATACGCAGTATTTT | CASSPRNLAGIEDTQYF | TRBJ2-3 | TRBD2 | TRBV7-3 | NA
TGTGCCAGCAGCGCAGGACTAGCGGGAGGGGAGACCCAGTACTTC | CASSAGLAGGETQYF | TRBJ2-5 | TRBD2 | TRBV7-3 | NA
TGTGCCAGCAGTTTACAGGGGGCAGGTGGCTACACCTTC | CASSLQGAGGYTF | TRBJ1-2 | TRBD1 | TRBV28 | NA